A single sample gave rise to the 11 T cell receptor beta chains below, sequenced in a study of CD8 T cells in Susac syndrome. Reverse transcription of about 0.5 to 1 ug RNA used random hexamers. Each CDR3 protein is one row after TCRdb ran MiXCR on the immunoSEQ multiplex PCR reads. The table lists a few hundred thousand distinct CDR3 sequences, around 85% of them singletons. The sequenced material came from CD8+ T cells from PBMCs. All receptors come from a human donor with multiple sclerosis.

This clonotype has only a few counts. The genes are TRBV27 and TRBJ2-4; D unclear. Germline-derived CDR1 and CDR2 are MNHEY and SMNVEV (reference sequence). The V end lost 5 bases, the J end lost 1 base, and 9 bases lay between the germline ends. The CDR3 totals 14 residues. The CDR3 here is CASSPSLAKNIQYF. CDR3 bases: TGTGCCAGCAGTCCCTCCCTGGCCAAAAACATTCAGTACTTC.

V usage is TRBV9 and J usage is TRBJ2-1; TRBD2 might be the D (5 bases). CDR1 is SGDLS and CDR2 is YYNGEE in the germline V gene. The V gene lost 0 bases and the J gene lost 7 bases, with 11 bases spanning the gap. CDR3 length: 14 residues. CDR3 coding DNA: TGTGCCAGCAGCGTAGGTGGGAGTGCGAATGAGCAGTTCTTC. The encoded protein is CASSVGGSANEQFF.

The rearrangement joins TRBV15 to TRBJ2-2, with D maybe TRBD1 (5 bases). This CDR3 has 18 residues. Germline V gene data show CDR1 as LNHNV and CDR2 as YYDKDF (reference sequence). Trimming took 0 bases from V and 4 from J, leaving 18 bases between them. CDR3 nucleotides: TGTGCCACCAGCAGAGATCGTCTAGGGGCAGTCGGCACCGGGGAGCTGTTTTTT. Protein product: CATSRDRLGAVGTGELFF. Complete variable domain (other parts from reference TRBV15 and TRBJ2-2): DAMVIQNPRYQVTQFGKPVTLSCSQTLNHNVMYWYQQKSSQAPKLLFHYYDKDFNNEADTPDNFQSRRPNTSFCFLDIRSPGLGDTAMYLCATSRDRLGAVGTGELFFGEGSRLTVL.

This chain connects TRBV14 to TRBJ2-7; D call uncertain. The CDR3 has 15 residues. Between the trimmed V and J ends, which lost 0 bases and 0 bases, there was a span of 9 bases. Germline values: CDR1 SGHDN, CDR2 FVKESK. The CDR3 bases are TGTGCCAGCAGCCAAGAACTCTCGCACTCCTACGAGCAGTACTTC. It yields the protein CASSQELSHSYEQYF.

This clonotype was seen more than once but under ten times. The CDR3 is CASSWRGAGTEAFF. CDR3 nucleotide sequence: TGTGCCAGTAGCTGGCGGGGCGCCGGCACTGAAGCTTTCTTT. This chain joins TRBV19 and TRBJ1-1, with D possibly TRBD1 on 5 matching bases. Germline V CDR1 and CDR2: LNHDA, SQIVND (reference sequence). The CDR3 length is 14 residues. The V gene lost 6 bases and the J gene lost 4 bases, with 15 bases spanning the gap. Looking up the rest from reference TRBV19 and TRBJ1-1 gives the full variable domain: DGGITQSPKYLFRKEGQNVTLSCEQNLNHDAMYWYRQDPGQGLRLIYYSQIVNDFQKGDIAEGYSVSREKKESFPLTVTSAQKNPTAFYLCASSWRGAGTEAFFGQGTRLTVV.

The V gene is TRBV20-1, the J gene TRBJ1-6; D is uncertain. Germline V gene sequence: CDR1 DFQATT, CDR2 SNEGSKA (reference sequence). With 6 bases removed from V and 6 bases from J, the gap between germline ends came to 12 bases. This CDR3 is built from 13 residues. In nucleotides, the CDR3 is TGCAGTGCCAGTGCACACCTTAATTCACCCCTCCACTTT. Translating it yields CSASAHLNSPLHF.

The chain links TRBV6-5 to TRBJ2-2, with D uncertain. Trimming pared 6 bases from V and 7 bases from J, leaving 12 bases between. Germline CDR1 is MNHEY and CDR2 is SVGAGI. The CDR3 consists of 13 residues. As DNA, the CDR3 is TGTGCCAGCAGATCCAGGATTGTCGGGGAGCTGTTTTTT. Translated, it gives CASRSRIVGELFF.

V usage is TRBV12-3 or TRBV12-4 and J usage is TRBJ2-3, with a tentative D call TRBD2 (6 bases). V shed 8 bases and J shed 6 bases, with 18 bases lying between them. The CDR3 spans 14 residues. The CDR3 protein is CASHVRGSSDTQYF. As DNA, the CDR3 is TGTGCCAGCCATGTCCGGGGGAGCTCGGATACGCAGTATTTT.

This clonotype was seen just once. The junction does not match germline at one end; this may be a read error. The J gene is TRBJ2-2, the V gene TRBV10-3; D is unclear. The germline gives CDR1 ENHRY, CDR2 SYGVKD. The CDR3 sequence is 14 residues long. CDR3 nucleotide sequence: TGTGCCATCAGTGAAGTTAAGAACGCCGGGGAGCTGTTTTTT. Protein: CAISEVKNAGELFF.

The chain employs TRBV15 and TRBJ1-1, with 7 bases aligning to TRBD1. Trimming cost V 0 bases and J 3 bases; bases outside gene matches: 7. The CDR3 is 16 amino acids. Germline V gives CDR1 LNHNV, CDR2 YYDKDF (reference sequence). As DNA, the CDR3 is TGTGCCACCAGCAGAGATCCCACAGGGGCGGACACTGAAGCTTTCTTT. Translation gives CATSRDPTGADTEAFF.

V usage is TRBV6-2 or TRBV6-3 and J usage is TRBJ1-4; D gene unclear. Germline V CDR1 and CDR2: MNHEY, SVGEGT. The CDR3 covers 13 residues. Trimming stripped 7 bases from V and 8 bases from J, with 14 bases between. CDR3: CASTSYSDEKLFF. The CDR3 DNA reads as TGTGCCAGCACCTCCTATTCCGACGAAAAACTGTTTTTT.